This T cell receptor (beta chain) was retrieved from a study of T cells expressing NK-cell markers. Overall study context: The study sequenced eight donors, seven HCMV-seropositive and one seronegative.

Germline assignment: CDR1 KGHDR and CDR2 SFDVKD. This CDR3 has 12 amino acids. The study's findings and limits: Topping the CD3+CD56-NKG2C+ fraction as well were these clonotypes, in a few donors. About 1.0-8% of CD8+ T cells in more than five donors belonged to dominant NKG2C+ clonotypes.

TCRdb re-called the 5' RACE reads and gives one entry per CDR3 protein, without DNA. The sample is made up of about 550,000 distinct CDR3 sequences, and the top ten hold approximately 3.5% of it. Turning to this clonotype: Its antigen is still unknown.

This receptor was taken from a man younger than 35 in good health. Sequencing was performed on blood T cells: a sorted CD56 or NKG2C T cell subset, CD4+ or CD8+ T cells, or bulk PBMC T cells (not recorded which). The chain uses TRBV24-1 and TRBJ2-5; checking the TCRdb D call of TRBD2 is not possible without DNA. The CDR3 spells CATTPPQETQYF.